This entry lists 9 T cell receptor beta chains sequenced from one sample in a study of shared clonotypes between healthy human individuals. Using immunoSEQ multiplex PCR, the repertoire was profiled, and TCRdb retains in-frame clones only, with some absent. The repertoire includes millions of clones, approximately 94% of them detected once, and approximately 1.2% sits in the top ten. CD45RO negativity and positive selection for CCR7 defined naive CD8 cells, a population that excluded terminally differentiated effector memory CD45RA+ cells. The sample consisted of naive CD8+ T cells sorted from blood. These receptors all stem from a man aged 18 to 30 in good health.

CDR3: CASSQEETGLDHEQYF. As DNA, the CDR3 is TGCGCCAGCAGCCAAGAAGAGACAGGGCTCGACCACGAGCAGTACTTC. V gene TRBV4-1 combines with J gene TRBJ2-7; 7 positions agree with TRBD1. Trimming took 0 bases from V and 5 from J; bases not matched to a gene: 10. Germline V CDR1 and CDR2: MGHRA, YSYEKL. The CDR3 extends over 16 amino acids.

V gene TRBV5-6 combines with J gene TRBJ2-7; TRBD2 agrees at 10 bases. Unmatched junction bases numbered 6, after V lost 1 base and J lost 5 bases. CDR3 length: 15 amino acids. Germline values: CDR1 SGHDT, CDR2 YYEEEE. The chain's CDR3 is CASSLWLAGDDEQYF. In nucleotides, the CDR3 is TGTGCCAGCAGCTTGTGGCTAGCGGGAGATGACGAGCAGTACTTC.

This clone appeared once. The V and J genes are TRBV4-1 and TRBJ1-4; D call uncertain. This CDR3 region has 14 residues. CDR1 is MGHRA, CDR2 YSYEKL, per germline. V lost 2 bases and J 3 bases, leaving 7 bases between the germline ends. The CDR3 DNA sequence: TGCGCCAGCAGCCAAAGGGCGGCTAATGAAAAACTGTTTTTT. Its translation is CASSQRAANEKLFF.

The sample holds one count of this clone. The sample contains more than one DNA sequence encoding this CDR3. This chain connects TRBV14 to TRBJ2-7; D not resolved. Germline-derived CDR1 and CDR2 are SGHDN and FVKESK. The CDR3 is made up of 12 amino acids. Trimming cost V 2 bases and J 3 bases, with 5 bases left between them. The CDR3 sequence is CASSQTNYEQYF. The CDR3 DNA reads TGTGCCAGCAGCCAAACCAACTACGAGCAGTACTTC.

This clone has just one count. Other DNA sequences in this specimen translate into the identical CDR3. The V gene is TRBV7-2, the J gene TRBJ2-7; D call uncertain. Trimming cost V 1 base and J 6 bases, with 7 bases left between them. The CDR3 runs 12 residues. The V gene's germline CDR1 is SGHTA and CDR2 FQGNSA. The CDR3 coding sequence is TGTGCCAGCAGCTTAGGAGGTAGCGAGCAGTACTTC. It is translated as CASSLGGSEQYF.

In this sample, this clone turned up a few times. The CDR3 spells CASSQDGSPLHF. CDR3 bases: TGTGCCAGCAGCCAAGATGGATCACCCCTCCACTTT. The rearrangement joins TRBV9 to TRBJ1-6; D ambiguous. Germline loops: CDR1 SGDLS, CDR2 YYNGEE. V lost 4 bases, J lost 10 bases, and 9 bases lay in between. The length of the CDR3 is 12 residues.

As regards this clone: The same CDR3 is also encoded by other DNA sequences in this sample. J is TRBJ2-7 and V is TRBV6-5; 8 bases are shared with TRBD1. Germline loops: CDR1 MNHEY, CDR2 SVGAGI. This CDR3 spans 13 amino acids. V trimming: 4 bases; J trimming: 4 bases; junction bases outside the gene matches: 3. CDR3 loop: CASSFGTGYEQYF. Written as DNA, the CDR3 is TGTGCCAGCAGTTTCGGGACAGGATACGAGCAGTACTTC.

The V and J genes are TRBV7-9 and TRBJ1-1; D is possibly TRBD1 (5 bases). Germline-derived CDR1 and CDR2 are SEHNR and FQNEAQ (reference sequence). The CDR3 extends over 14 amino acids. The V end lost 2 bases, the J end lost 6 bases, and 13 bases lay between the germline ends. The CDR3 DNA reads TGTGCCAGCAGCTTATCTGGGAGGGACTCTGAAGCTTTCTTT. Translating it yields CASSLSGRDSEAFF.

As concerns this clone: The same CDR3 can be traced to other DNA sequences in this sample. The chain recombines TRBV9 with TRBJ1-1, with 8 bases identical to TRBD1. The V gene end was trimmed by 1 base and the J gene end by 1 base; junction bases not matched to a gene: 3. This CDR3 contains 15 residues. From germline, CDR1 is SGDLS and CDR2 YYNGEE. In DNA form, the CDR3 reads TGTGCCAGCAGCGTATCCGGGACAGGGAACACTGAAGCTTTCTTT. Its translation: CASSVSGTGNTEAFF.